Listed below are T cell receptor beta chains from one sample, sequenced in a study of shared clonotypes between healthy human individuals. Clones were read by immunoSEQ multiplex PCR, and TCRdb kept only the in-frame ones, dropping some. The sample gives over 400,000 clones, around 73% of which show up once; 12% is in the top ten. Sequencing was done on a sample of PBMCs. The receptor source for this set is a woman between 40 and 55 years old in good health. Some clones in this sample may be carry-over from other donors' samples. The CDR3 runs from the conserved cysteine through the conserved F or W. A D gene is named only where the DNA matches it firmly. The size field is filled for only some rows; it gives once, few, many or a size class.

cdr3_length	clone_size	j_call	v_call	d_call	cdr3_aa	cdr3_nt
14	NA	TRBJ1-3	TRBV28	NA	CASSSGGSGNTIYF	TGTGCCAGCAGCTCGGGGGGCTCTGGAAACACCATATATTTT
15	NA	TRBJ1-5	TRBV6-1	NA	CASIRATGYNQPQHF	TGTGCCAGCATCAGGGCGACAGGATACAATCAGCCCCAGCATTTT
19	NA	TRBJ2-1	TRBV4-2	NA	CASSQDGDRGRVYGNEQFF	TGTGCCAGCAGCCAAGATGGTGACCGGGGCAGGGTCTATGGCAATGAGCAGTTCTTC
15	NA	TRBJ2-1	TRBV5-4	TRBD1	CASSSRQGGYNEQFF	TGTGCCAGCAGCTCGAGACAGGGGGGGTACAATGAGCAGTTCTTC
15	NA	TRBJ2-5	TRBV19	TRBD2	CASSIAGLAEETQYF	TGTGCCAGTAGTATAGCGGGACTAGCGGAAGAGACCCAGTACTTC
12	NA	TRBJ1-5	TRBV2	NA	CASRQTNQPQHF	TGTGCCAGCAGACAGACTAATCAGCCCCAGCATTTT
13	NA	TRBJ2-1	TRBV30	NA	CAWDTGSYNEQFF	TGTGCCTGGGATACCGGGTCTTACAATGAGCAGTTCTTC
15	NA	TRBJ2-5	TRBV5-6	TRBD2	CASSWGLAAQETQYF	TGTGCCAGCAGCTGGGGACTAGCGGCCCAAGAGACCCAGTACTTC
16	NA	TRBJ2-3	TRBV7-6	TRBD2	CASSLGTSVSTDTQYF	TGTGCCAGCAGCCTCGGGACTAGCGTTAGCACAGATACGCAGTATTTT
13	NA	TRBJ2-1	TRBV28	TRBD2	CASRSSGRDEQFF	TGTGCCAGCAGGTCTAGCGGGAGGGATGAGCAGTTCTTC
15	NA	TRBJ1-5	TRBV19	TRBD1	CASVDRGYSNQPQHF	TGTGCCTCCGTGGACAGGGGGTATAGCAATCAGCCCCAGCATTTT
12	NA	TRBJ2-3	TRBV18	NA	CASSPSGLETYF	TGTGCCAGCTCACCGTCCGGGCTCGAGACGTATTTT
17	NA	TRBJ1-1	TRBV13	TRBD1	CASSSQGAVVLNTEAFF	TGTGCCAGCAGCTCCCAGGGGGCGGTAGTCTTGAACACTGAAGCTTTCTTT
16	once	TRBJ2-1	TRBV11-2	TRBD2	CASSPFILARYNEQFF	TGTGCCAGCAGTCCATTCATACTAGCGAGATACAATGAGCAGTTCTTC
13	NA	TRBJ2-2	TRBV19	NA	CASKIEGSGELFF	TGTGCCAGTAAAATCGAGGGGTCCGGGGAGCTGTTTTTT
14	NA	TRBJ1-3	TRBV5-1	NA	CASSLAGTGNTIYF	TGCGCCAGCAGCTTGGCAGGGACGGGAAACACCATATATTTT
15	NA	TRBJ1-2	TRBV19	TRBD1	CASSSWTGVNYGYTF	TGTGCCAGTAGTTCCTGGACAGGGGTTAACTATGGCTACACCTTC
15	NA	TRBJ2-1	TRBV5-4	NA	CASSLDAGTYNEQFF	TGTGCCAGCAGCTTAGATGCGGGCACCTACAATGAGCAGTTCTTC
13	NA	TRBJ2-5	TRBV5-4	NA	CASSFHNQETQYF	TGTGCCAGCAGCTTTCACAACCAAGAGACCCAGTACTTC
15	NA	TRBJ1-2	TRBV4-2	NA	CASSLNPGAQWGYTF	TGTGCCAGCAGCCTTAACCCGGGAGCTCAGTGGGGCTACACCTTC
15	NA	TRBJ1-4	TRBV7-9	NA	CASSRADHGHEKLFF	TGTGCCAGCAGTCGCGCCGACCACGGGCATGAAAAACTGTTTTTT
14	few	TRBJ2-1	TRBV11-2	TRBD1	CASSLLTGGSEQFF	TGTGCCAGCAGTCTCCTGACAGGGGGGTCTGAGCAGTTCTTC
14	NA	TRBJ1-4	TRBV6-5	NA	CASSLGWTNEKLSF	TGTGCCAGCAGTCTCGGTTGGACTAATGAAAAACTGTCTTTT
13	once	TRBJ1-1	TRBV5-1	NA	CASSPAQNTEAFF	TGCGCCAGCAGCCCTGCACAGAACACTGAAGCTTTCTTT
13	NA	TRBJ2-7	TRBV10-3	TRBD1	CAIGQGSSYEQYF	TGTGCCATCGGACAGGGAAGCTCCTACGAGCAGTACTTC
14	NA	TRBJ1-1	TRBV19	NA	CASSAQGRGAEAFF	TGTGCCAGTAGCGCCCAGGGTAGAGGAGCTGAAGCTTTCTTT
12	NA	TRBJ1-6	TRBV25-1	TRBD1	CASSDRESPLHF	TGTGCCAGCTCCGACAGGGAATCACCCCTCCACTTT
13	NA	TRBJ2-1	TRBV6-1	NA	CASRAGLFNEQFF	TGTGCCAGCAGGGCGGGACTTTTCAATGAGCAGTTCTTC
11	once	TRBJ2-7	TRBV30	NA	CAWSRRHEQYF	TGTGCCTGGAGTAGGAGACACGAGCAGTACTTC
14	NA	TRBJ2-3	TRBV28	NA	CASTRWGSTDTQYF	TGTGCCAGCACTAGGTGGGGAAGCACAGATACGCAGTATTTT
13	NA	TRBJ1-4	TRBV19	NA	CASSGTRNEKLFF	TGTGCCAGTTCCGGGACACGTAATGAAAAACTGTTTTTT
16	once	TRBJ2-3	TRBV7-7	TRBD1	CASSSDRGRLADTQYF	TGTGCTAGCAGCTCCGACAGGGGGAGATTGGCAGATACGCAGTATTTT
15	NA	TRBJ1-5	TRBV5-1	TRBD1	CASSTQGDSNQPQHF	TGCGCCAGCAGCACTCAGGGGGATAGCAATCAGCCCCAGCATTTT
16	NA	TRBJ1-1	TRBV6-1	NA	CASSGATGGGVTEAFF	TGTGCCAGCAGTGGGGCAACTGGTGGTGGGGTCACTGAAGCTTTCTTT
15	NA	TRBJ2-5	TRBV14	TRBD1	CASSQARGLQETQYF	TGTGCCAGCAGCCAAGCCAGGGGGCTCCAAGAGACCCAGTACTTC
15	once	TRBJ2-2	TRBV7-9	NA	CASSLGAANTGELFF	TGTGCCAGCAGCTTAGGCGCTGCCAACACCGGGGAGCTGTTTTTT
12	NA	TRBJ2-5	TRBV28	NA	CASSLNGATQYF	TGTGCCAGCAGTTTAAATGGGGCGACCCAGTACTTC